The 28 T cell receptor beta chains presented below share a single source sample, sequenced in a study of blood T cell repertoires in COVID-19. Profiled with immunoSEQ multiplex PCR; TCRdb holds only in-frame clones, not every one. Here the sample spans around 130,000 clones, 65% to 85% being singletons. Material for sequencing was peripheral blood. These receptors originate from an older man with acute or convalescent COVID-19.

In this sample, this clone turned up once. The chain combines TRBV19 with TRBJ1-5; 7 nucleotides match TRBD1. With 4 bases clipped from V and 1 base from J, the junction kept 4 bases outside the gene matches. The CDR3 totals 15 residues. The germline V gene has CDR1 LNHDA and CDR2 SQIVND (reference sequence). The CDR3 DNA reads TGTGCCAGTAGTACTTCAGGGGGGAGCAATCAGCCCCAGCATTTT. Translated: CASSTSGGSNQPQHF. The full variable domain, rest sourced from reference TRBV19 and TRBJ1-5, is DGGITQSPKYLFRKEGQNVTLSCEQNLNHDAMYWYRQDPGQGLRLIYYSQIVNDFQKGDIAEGYSVSREKKESFPLTVTSAQKNPTAFYLCASSTSGGSNQPQHFGDGTRLSIL.

CDR3 protein: CASSDEQGARGYTF. For the CDR3, the DNA is TGTGCCAGCAGTGATGAACAGGGGGCTAGAGGCTACACCTTC. The chain employs TRBV6-1 and TRBJ1-2; the match to TRBD1 covers 9 bases. V shed 3 bases and J 8 bases; nucleotides not matched to a gene: 7. The CDR3 sequence is 14 residues long. Germline V gene sequence: CDR1 MNHNS, CDR2 SASEGT.

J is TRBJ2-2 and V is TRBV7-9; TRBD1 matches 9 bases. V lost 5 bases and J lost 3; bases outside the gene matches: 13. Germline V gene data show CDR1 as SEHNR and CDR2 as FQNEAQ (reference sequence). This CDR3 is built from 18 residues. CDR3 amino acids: CASSPGDREYVYTGELFF. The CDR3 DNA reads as TGTGCCAGCAGCCCAGGGGACAGGGAGTATGTATACACCGGGGAGCTGTTTTTT.

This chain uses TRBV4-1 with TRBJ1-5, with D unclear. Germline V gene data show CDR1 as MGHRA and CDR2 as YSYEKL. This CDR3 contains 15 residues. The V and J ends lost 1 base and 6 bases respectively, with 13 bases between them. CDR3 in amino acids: CASSQVTGISQPQHF. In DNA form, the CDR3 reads TGCGCCAGCAGCCAAGTTACGGGGATTAGTCAGCCCCAGCATTTT.

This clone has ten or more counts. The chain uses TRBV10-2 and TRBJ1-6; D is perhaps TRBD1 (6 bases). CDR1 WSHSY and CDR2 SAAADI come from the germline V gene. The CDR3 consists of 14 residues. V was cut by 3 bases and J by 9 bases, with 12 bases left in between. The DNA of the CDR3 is TGCGCCAGCAGTGATACACAGGGCGCTTCACCCCTCCACTTT. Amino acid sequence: CASSDTQGASPLHF.

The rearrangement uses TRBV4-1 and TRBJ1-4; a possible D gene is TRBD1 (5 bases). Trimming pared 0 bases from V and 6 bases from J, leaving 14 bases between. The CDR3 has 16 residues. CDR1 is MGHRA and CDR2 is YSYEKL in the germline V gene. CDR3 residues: CASSQDQGRGDEKLFF. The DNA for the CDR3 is TGCGCCAGCAGCCAAGATCAAGGGAGGGGTGATGAAAAACTGTTTTTT.

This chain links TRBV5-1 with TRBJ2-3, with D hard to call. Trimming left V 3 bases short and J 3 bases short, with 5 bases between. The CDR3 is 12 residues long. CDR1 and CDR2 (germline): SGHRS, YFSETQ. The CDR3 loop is CASSSTTDTQYF. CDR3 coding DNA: TGCGCCAGCAGCTCGACTACAGATACGCAGTATTTT.

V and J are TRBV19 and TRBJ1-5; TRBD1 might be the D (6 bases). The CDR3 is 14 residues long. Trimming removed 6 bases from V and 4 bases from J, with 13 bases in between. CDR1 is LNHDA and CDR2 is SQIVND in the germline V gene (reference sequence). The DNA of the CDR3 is TGTGCCAGTAGCCCCTCAGGGGAGAATCAGCCCCAGCATTTT. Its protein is CASSPSGENQPQHF.

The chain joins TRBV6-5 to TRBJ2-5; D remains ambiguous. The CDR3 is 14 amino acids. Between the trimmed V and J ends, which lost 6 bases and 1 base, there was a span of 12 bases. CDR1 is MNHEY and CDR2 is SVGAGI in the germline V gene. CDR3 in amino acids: CASSQYTSQETQYF. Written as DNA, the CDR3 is TGTGCCAGCAGCCAATACACGTCCCAAGAGACCCAGTACTTC.

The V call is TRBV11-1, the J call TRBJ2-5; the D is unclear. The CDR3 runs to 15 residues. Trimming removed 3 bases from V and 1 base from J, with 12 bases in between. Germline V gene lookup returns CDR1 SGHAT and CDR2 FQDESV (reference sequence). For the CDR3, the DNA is TGTGCCAGCAGCTTGTCGCCGGCGGCCCAAGAGACCCAGTACTTC. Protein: CASSLSPAAQETQYF.

This CDR3 is CASSDTRSADTQYF. In nucleotides, the CDR3 is TGCGCCAGCAGCGATACTAGGAGCGCAGATACGCAGTATTTT. The J gene is TRBJ2-3, the V gene TRBV5-1, with D maybe TRBD2 (5 bases). The CDR3 is 14 residues long. V dropped 4 bases and J dropped 4 bases, with 13 bases sitting between them. Germline V gives CDR1 SGHRS, CDR2 YFSETQ.

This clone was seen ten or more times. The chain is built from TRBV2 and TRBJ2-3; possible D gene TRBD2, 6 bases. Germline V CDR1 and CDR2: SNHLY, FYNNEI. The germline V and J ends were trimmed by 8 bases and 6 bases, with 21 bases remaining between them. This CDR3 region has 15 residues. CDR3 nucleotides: TGTGCCAGCGTACGGGGACTTCGAGGGTTCGATACGCAGTATTTT. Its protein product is CASVRGLRGFDTQYF.

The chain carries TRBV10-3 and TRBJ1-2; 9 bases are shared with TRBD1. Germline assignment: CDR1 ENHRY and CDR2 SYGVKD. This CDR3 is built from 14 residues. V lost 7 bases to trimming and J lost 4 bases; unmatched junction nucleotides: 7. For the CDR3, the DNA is TGTGCCATCACCGATGGACAGGGGCCCTATGGCTACACCTTC. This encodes CAITDGQGPYGYTF.

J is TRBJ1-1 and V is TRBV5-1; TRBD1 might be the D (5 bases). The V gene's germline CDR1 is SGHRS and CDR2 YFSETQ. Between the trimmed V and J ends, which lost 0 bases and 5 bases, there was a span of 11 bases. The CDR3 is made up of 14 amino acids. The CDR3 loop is CASSLGEGRTEAFF. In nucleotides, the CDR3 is TGCGCCAGCAGCTTGGGGGAGGGACGGACTGAAGCTTTCTTT.

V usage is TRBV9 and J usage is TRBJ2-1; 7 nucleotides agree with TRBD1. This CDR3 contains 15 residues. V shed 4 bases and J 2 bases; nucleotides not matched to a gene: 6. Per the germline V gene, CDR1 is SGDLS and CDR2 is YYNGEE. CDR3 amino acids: CASSTSGTAYNEQFF. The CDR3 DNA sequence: TGTGCCAGCAGCACGTCCGGGACAGCCTACAATGAGCAGTTCTTC.

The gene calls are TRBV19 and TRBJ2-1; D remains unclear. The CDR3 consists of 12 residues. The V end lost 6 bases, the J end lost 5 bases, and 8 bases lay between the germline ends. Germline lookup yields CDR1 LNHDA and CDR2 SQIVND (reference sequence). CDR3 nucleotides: TGTGCCAGTAGACGGGTGGACAATGAGCAGTTCTTC. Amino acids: CASRRVDNEQFF. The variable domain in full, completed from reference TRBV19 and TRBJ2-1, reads DGGITQSPKYLFRKEGQNVTLSCEQNLNHDAMYWYRQDPGQGLRLIYYSQIVNDFQKGDIAEGYSVSREKKESFPLTVTSAQKNPTAFYLCASRRVDNEQFFGPGTRLTVL.

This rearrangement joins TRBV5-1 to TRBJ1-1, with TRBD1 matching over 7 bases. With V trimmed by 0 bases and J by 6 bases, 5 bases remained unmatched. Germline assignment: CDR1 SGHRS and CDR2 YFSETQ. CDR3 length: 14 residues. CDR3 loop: CASSLDYQGAEAFF. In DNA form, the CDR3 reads TGCGCCAGCAGCTTGGATTACCAGGGGGCTGAAGCTTTCTTT. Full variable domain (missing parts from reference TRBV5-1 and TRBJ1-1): KAGVTQTPRYLIKTRGQQVTLSCSPISGHRSVSWYQQTPGQGLQFLFEYFSETQRNKGNFPGRFSGRQFSNSRSEMNVSTLELGDSALYLCASSLDYQGAEAFFGQGTRLTVV.

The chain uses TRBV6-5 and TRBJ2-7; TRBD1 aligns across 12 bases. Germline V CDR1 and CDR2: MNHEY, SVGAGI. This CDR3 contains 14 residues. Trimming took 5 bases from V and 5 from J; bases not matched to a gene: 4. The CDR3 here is CASSRDRGRDEQYF. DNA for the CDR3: TGTGCCAGCAGTCGGGACAGGGGGCGCGACGAGCAGTACTTC.

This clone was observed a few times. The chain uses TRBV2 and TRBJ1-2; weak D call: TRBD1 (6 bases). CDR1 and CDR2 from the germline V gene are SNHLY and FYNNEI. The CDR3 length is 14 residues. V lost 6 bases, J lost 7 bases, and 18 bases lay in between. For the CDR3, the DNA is TGTGCCAGCAGCACGCTACAGGGTTTAGCTGGCTACACCTTC. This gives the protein CASSTLQGLAGYTF.

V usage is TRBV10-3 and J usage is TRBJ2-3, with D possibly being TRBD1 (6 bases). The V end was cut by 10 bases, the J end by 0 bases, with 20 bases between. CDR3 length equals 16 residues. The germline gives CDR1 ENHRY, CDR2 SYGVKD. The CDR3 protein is CATSFGGATSTDTQYF. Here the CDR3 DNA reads TGTGCCACCTCGTTTGGGGGCGCAACTAGCACAGATACGCAGTATTTT.

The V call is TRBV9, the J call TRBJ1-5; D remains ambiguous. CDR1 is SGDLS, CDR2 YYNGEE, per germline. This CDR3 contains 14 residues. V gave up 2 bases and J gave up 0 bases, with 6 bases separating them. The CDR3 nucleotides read TGTGCCAGCAGCGTTTCAAATAGCAATCAGCCCCAGCATTTT. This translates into CASSVSNSNQPQHF.

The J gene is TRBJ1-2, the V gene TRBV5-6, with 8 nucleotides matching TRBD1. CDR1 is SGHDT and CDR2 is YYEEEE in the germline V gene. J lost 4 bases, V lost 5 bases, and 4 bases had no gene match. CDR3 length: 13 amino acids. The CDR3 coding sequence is TGTGCCAGCAGAAGGGACAGGCTCTATGGCTACACCTTC. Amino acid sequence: CASRRDRLYGYTF.

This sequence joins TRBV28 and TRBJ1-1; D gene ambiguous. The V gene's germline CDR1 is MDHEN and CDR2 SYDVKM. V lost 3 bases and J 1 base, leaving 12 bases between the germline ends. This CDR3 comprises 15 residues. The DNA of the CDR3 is TGTGCCAGCAGTTTTTTGTTGCTCGGGAACACTGAAGCTTTCTTT. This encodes CASSFLLLGNTEAFF.

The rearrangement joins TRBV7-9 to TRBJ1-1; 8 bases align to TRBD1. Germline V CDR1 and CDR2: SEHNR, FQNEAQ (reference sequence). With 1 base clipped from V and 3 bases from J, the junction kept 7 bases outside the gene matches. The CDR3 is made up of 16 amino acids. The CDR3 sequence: CASSLGAQGADTEAFF. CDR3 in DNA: TGTGCCAGCAGCTTAGGGGCCCAGGGGGCGGACACTGAAGCTTTCTTT.

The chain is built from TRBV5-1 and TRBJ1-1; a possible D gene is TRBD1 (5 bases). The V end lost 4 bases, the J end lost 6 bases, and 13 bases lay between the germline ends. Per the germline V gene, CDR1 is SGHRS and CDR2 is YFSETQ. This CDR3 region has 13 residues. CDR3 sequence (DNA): TGCGCCAGCAGCCTAGACAGTTGGGCTGAAGCTTTCTTT. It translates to CASSLDSWAEAFF.

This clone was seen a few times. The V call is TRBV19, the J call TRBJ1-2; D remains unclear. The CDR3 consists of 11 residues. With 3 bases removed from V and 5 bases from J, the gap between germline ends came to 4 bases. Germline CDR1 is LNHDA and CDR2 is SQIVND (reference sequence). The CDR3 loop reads CASSIVYGYTF. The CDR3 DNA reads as TGTGCCAGTAGTATCGTTTATGGCTACACCTTC.

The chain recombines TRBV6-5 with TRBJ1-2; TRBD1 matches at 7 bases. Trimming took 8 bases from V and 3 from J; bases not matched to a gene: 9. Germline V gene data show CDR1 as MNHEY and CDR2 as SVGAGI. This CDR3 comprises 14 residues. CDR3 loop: CASQPWQGDYGYTF. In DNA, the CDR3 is TGTGCCAGCCAACCGTGGCAGGGGGACTATGGCTACACCTTC.

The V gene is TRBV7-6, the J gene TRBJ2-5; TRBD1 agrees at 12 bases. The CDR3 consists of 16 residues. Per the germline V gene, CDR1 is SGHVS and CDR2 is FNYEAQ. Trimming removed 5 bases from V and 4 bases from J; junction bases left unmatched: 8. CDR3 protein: CASSLTGQGARETQYF. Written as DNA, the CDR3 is TGTGCCAGCAGCCTGACGGGACAGGGGGCTCGAGAGACCCAGTACTTC.